The clone carrying this TCR beta chain has only a few counts. Its antigen is not known. 13 Jbeta primers and 60 Vbeta primers were used for the PCR. TCRdb's table, derived via immunoSEQ multiplex PCR, lists solely in-frame clones and lacks some. The sample holds 25,000 to 40,000 clones, 35% to 50% seen once. The CDR3 covers 14 residues. Germline V gives CDR1 SEHNR, CDR2 FQNEAQ (reference sequence). Unmatched junction bases numbered 8, after V lost 4 bases and J lost 12 bases. These data belong to a study of cytomegalovirus exposure and HLA in healthy donors. For the study at large: An earlier analysis found roughly 100 million unique TCR beta sequences from about 190 million T cells.

Findings and limits, study-wide: Across donors, presence/absence analyses took sequencing depth to be roughly uniform.

The chain has TRBV7-9 and TRBJ2-1; 11 positions match TRBD2. The source is a woman aged 45-65 years in good health and CMV-seronegative. Sample: PBMCs. The DNA of the CDR3 is TGTGCCAGCAGCTCGGGACTAGCGGTCCCGGGGCAGTTCTTC. Its translation: CASSSGLAVPGQFF.